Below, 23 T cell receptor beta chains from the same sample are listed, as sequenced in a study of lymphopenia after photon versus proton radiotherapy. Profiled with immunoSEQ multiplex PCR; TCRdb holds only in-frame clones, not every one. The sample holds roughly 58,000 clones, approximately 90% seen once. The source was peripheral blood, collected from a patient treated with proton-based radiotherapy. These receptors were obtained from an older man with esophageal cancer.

This CDR3 is CSVGRGYGYTF. The CDR3 DNA follows: TGCAGCGTTGGCAGGGGCTATGGCTACACCTTC. J is TRBJ1-2 and V is TRBV29-1, with TRBD1 as a possible D gene (6 bases). Germline V lookup: CDR1 SQVTM, CDR2 ANQGSEA. This CDR3 has 11 residues. Trimming shortened V by 4 bases and J by 4 bases, and 7 bases separated the two germline ends.

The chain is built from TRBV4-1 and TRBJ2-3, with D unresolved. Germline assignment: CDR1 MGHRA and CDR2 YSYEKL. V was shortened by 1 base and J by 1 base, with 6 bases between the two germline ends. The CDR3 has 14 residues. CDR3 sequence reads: CASSQGLGTDTQYF. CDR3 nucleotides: TGCGCCAGCAGCCAAGGCTTAGGCACAGATACGCAGTATTTT.

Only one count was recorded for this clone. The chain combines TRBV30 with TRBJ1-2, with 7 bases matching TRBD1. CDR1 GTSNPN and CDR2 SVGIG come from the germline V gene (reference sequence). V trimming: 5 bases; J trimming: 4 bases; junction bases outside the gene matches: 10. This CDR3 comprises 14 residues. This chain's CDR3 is CAWSGGGAFYGYTF. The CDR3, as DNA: TGTGCCTGGTCAGGGGGGGGCGCTTTCTATGGCTACACCTTC.

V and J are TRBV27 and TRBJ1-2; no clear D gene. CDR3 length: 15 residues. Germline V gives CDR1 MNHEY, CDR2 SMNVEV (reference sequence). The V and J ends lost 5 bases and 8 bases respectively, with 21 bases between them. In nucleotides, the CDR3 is TGTGCCAGCAGTAACATAGGTACTGCGGGATACGGCTACACCTTC. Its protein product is CASSNIGTAGYGYTF.

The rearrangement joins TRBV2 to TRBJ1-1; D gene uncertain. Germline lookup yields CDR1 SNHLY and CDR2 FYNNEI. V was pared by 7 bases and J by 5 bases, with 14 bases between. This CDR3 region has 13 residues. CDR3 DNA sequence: TGTGCCAGCACCATATTTCATACGACTGAAGCTTTCTTT. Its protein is CASTIFHTTEAFF.

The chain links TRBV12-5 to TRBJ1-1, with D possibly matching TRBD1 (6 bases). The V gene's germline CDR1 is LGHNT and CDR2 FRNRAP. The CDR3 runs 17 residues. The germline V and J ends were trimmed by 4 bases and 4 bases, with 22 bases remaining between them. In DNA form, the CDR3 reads TGTGCTAGTGGTTGGACGTTGTGGGGGGGCTCTGGCACTGAAGCTTTCTTT. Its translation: CASGWTLWGGSGTEAFF.

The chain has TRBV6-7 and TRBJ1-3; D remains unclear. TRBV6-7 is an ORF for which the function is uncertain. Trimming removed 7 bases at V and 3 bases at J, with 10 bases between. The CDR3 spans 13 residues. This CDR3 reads CASTDLGGNTIYF. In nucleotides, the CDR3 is TGTGCCAGCACAGATTTAGGTGGAAACACCATATATTTT.

The CDR3 bases are TGTGCCAGCAGCTTATTAGCGGGAGTCCTCGGGGAGCTGTTTTTT. It translates to CASSLLAGVLGELFF. V and J are TRBV7-6 and TRBJ2-2, with TRBD2 matching 9 bases. Trimming cost V 2 bases and J 7 bases; bases outside gene matches: 5. Germline lookup yields CDR1 SGHVS and CDR2 FNYEAQ. CDR3 length equals 15 residues. The full variable domain, rest sourced from reference TRBV7-6 and TRBJ2-2, is GAGVSQSPRYKVTKRGQDVALRCDPISGHVSLYWYRQALGQGPEFLTYFNYEAQQDKSGLPNDRFSAERPEGSISTLTIQRTEQRDSAMYRCASSLLAGVLGELFFGEGSRLTVL.

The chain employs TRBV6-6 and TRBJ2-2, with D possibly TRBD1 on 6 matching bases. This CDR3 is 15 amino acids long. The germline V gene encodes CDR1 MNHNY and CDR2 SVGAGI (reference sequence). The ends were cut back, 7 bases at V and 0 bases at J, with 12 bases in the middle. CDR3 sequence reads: CASTTGTSNTGELFF. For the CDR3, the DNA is TGTGCCAGCACCACCGGGACATCGAACACCGGGGAGCTGTTTTTT.

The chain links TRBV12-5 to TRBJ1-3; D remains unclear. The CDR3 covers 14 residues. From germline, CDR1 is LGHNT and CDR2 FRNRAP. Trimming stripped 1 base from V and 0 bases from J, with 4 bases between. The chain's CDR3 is CASGLGVSGNTIYF. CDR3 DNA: TGTGCTAGTGGTTTGGGTGTCTCTGGAAACACCATATATTTT.

DNA of the CDR3: TGTGCCAGTTCAGGGGAGATATACACAGATACGCAGTATTTT. It specifies CASSGEIYTDTQYF. This chain joins TRBV2 and TRBJ2-3; D possibly corresponds to TRBD1 (6 bases). The CDR3 contains 14 residues. With 9 bases removed from V and 2 bases from J, the gap between germline ends came to 15 bases. Germline CDR1 and CDR2: SNHLY and FYNNEI.

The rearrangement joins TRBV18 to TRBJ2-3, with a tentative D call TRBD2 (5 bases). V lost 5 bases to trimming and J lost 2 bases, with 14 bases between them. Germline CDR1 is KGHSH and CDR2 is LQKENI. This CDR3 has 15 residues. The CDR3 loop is CASSKSGLVTDTQYF. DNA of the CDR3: TGTGCCAGCTCAAAGTCGGGGTTAGTCACAGATACGCAGTATTTT.

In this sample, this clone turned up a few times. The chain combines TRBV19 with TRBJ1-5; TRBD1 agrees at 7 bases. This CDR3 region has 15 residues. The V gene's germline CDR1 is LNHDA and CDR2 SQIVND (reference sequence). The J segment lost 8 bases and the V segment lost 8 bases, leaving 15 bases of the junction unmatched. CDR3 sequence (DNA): TGTGCCAGTGAGGGGTTGGAGGGGGCTTGGGAGCCCCAGCATTTT. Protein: CASEGLEGAWEPQHF.

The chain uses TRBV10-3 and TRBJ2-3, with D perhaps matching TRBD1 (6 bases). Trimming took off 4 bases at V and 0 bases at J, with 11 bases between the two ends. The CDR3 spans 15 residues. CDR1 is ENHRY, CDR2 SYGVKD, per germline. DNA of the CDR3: TGTGCCATCAGTGCCTCAGGGGATAGCACAGATACGCAGTATTTT. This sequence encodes CAISASGDSTDTQYF.

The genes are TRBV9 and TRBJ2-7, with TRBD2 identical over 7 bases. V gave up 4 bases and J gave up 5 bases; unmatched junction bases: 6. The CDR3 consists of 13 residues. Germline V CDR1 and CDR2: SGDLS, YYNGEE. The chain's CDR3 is CASSPTSVHEQYF. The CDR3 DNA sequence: TGTGCCAGCAGCCCCACTAGCGTGCACGAGCAGTACTTC.

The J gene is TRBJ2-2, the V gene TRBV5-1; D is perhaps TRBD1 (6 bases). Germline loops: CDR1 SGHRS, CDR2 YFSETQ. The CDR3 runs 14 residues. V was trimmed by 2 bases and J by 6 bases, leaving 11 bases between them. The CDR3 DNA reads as TGCGCCAGCAGCTTATGGGGGCCCGCCGGGGAGCTGTTTTTT. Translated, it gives CASSLWGPAGELFF.

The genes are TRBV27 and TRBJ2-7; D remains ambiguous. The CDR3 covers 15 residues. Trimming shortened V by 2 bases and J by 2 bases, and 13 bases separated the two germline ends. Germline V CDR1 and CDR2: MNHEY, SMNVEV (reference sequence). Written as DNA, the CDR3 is TGTGCCAGCAGTTTAAACGGTCCGAATCCCTACGAGCAGTACTTC. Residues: CASSLNGPNPYEQYF.

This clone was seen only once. The CDR3 here is CASSLGQTGGYTF. DNA for the CDR3: TGTGCCAGCAGCTTAGGACAGACGGGTGGCTACACCTTC. This chain connects TRBV7-9 to TRBJ1-2; tentatively, D is TRBD1 (5 bases). The CDR3 is 13 residues long. The germline V gene has CDR1 SEHNR and CDR2 FQNEAQ (reference sequence). V was trimmed by 1 base and J by 7 bases, leaving 10 bases between them.

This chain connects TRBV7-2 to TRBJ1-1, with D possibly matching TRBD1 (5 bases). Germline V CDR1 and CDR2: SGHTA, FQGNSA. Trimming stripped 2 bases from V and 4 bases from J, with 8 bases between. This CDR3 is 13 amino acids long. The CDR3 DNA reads TGTGCCAGCAGCTTAAGGCAGGGCACTGAAGCTTTCTTT. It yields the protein CASSLRQGTEAFF. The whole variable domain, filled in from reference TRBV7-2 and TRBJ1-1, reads GAGVSQSPSNKVTEKGKDVELRCDPISGHTALYWYRQSLGQGLEFLIYFQGNSAPDKSGLPSDRFSAERTGGSVSTLTIQRTQQEDSAVYLCASSLRQGTEAFFGQGTRLTVV.

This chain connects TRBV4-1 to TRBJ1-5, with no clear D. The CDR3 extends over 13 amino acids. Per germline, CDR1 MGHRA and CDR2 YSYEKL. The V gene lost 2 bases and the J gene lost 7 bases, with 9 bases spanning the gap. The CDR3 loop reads CASSQSPDQPQHF. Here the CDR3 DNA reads TGCGCCAGCAGCCAAAGCCCCGACCAGCCCCAGCATTTT.

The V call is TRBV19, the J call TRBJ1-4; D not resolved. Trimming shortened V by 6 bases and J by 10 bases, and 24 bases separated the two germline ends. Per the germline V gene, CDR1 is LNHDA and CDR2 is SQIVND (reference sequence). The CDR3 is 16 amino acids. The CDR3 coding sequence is TGTGCCAGTAGCCCCCGACACTCGAACGGTCGGGGAAAACTGTTTTTT. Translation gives CASSPRHSNGRGKLFF.

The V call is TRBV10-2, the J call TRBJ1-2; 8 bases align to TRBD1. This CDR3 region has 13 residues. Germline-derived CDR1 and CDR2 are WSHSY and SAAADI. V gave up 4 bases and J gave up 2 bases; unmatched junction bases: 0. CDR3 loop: CASSGQGNYGYTF. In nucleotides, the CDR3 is TGCGCCAGCAGTGGACAGGGGAACTATGGCTACACCTTC.

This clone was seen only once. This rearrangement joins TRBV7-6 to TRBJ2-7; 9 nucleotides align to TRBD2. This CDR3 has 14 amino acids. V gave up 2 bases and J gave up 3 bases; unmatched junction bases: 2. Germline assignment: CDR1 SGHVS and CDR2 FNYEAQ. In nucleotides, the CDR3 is TGTGCCAGCAGCTTAAGTAGCGGGGGCTACGAGCAGTACTTC. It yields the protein CASSLSSGGYEQYF.